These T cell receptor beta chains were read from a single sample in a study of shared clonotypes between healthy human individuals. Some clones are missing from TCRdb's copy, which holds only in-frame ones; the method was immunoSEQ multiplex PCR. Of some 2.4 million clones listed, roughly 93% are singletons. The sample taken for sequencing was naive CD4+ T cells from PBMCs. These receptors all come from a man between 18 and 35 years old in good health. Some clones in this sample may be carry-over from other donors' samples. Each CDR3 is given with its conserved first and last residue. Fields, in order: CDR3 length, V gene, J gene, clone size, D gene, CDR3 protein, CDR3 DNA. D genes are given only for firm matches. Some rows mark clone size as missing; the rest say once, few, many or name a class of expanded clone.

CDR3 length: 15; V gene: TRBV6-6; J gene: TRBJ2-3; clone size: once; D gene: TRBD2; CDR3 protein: CASSGRERSTDTQYF; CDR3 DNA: TGTGCCAGCAGTGGGCGGGAGAGATCAACAGATACGCAGTATTTT
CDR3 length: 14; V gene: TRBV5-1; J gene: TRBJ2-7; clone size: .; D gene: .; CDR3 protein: CASRWEGAPYEQYF; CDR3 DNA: TGCGCCAGCAGGTGGGAGGGGGCCCCCTACGAGCAGTACTTC
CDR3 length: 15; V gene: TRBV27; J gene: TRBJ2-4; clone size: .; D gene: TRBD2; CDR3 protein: CASSLLAGGHNIQYF; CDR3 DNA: TGTGCCAGCAGTTTACTAGCGGGAGGGCACAACATTCAGTACTTC
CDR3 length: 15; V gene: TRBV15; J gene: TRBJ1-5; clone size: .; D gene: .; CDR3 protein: CATSRVGSAQQPQHF; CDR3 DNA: TGTGCCACCAGCAGAGTCGGTTCAGCGCAACAGCCCCAGCATTTT
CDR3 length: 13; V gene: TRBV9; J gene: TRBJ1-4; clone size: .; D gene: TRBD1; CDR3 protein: CASSKRTGEKLFF; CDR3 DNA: TGTGCCAGCAGCAAACGGACAGGTGAAAAACTGTTTTTT
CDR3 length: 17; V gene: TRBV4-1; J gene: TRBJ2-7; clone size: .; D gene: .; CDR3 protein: CASSQSNGRDKSYEQYF; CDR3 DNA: TGCGCCAGCAGCCAAAGCAACGGACGGGACAAGTCCTACGAGCAGTACTTC
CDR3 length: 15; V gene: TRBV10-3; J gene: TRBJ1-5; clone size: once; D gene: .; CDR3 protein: CAISDRARPNQPQHF; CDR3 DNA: TGTGCCATCAGTGACAGGGCTCGCCCAAATCAGCCCCAGCATTTT
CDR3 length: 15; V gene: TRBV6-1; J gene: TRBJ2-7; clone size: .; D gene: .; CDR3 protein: CASSEMTTANYEQYF; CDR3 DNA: TGTGCCAGCAGTGAAATGACGACGGCAAACTACGAGCAGTACTTC
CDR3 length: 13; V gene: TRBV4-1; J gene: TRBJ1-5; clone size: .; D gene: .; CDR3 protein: CASSGVGNQPQHF; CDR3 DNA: TGCGCCAGCTCGGGAGTGGGAAATCAGCCCCAGCATTTT
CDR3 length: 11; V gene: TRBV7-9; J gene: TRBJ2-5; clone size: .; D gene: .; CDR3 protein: CASSLAETQYF; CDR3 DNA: TGTGCCAGCAGCTTAGCCGAGACCCAGTACTTC
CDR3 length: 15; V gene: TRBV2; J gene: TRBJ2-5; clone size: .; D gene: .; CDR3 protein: CASSDGLFSQETQYF; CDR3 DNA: TGTGCCAGCAGTGATGGTTTATTCAGTCAAGAGACCCAGTACTTC
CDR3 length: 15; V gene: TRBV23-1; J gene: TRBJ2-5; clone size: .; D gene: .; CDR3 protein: CASSQSRREQETQYF; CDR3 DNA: TGCGCCAGCAGTCAATCCCGCAGGGAACAAGAGACCCAGTACTTC
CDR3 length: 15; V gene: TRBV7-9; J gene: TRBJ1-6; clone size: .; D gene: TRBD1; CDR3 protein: CASSSLGQQNSPLHF; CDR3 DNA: TGTGCCAGCAGCTCCCTGGGACAGCAAAATTCACCCCTCCACTTT
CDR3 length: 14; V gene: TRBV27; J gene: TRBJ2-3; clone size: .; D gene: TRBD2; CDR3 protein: CASSLTGGPDTQYF; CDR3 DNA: TGTGCCAGCAGTTTAACGGGAGGTCCAGATACGCAGTATTTT
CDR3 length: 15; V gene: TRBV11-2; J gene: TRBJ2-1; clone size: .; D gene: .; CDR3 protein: CASSSGGALHNEQFF; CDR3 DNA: TGTGCCAGCAGCTCAGGAGGGGCTCTTCACAATGAGCAGTTCTTC
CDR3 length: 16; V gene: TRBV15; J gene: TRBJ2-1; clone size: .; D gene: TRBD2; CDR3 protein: CATSRRIAGEDNEQFF; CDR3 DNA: TGTGCCACCAGCAGACGGATAGCGGGAGAGGACAATGAGCAGTTCTTC
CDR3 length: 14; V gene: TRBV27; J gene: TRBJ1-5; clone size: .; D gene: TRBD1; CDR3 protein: CASRFGQGHQPQHF; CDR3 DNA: TGTGCCAGCAGATTTGGACAGGGGCATCAGCCCCAGCATTTT
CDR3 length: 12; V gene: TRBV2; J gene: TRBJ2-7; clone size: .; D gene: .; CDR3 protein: CASSEHSYEQYF; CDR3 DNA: TGTGCCAGCAGTGAACACTCCTACGAGCAGTACTTC
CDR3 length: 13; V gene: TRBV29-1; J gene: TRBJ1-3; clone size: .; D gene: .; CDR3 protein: CSVERISGNTIYF; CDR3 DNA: TGCAGCGTTGAACGGATCTCTGGAAACACCATATATTTT
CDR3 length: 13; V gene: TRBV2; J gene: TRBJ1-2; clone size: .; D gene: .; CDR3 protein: CASSPTGIYGYTF; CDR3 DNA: TGTGCCAGCAGTCCTACAGGGATTTATGGCTACACCTTC
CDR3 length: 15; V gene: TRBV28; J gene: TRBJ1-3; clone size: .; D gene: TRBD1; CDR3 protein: CASGRGGQWGNTIYF; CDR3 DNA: TGTGCCAGCGGGCGCGGGGGACAGTGGGGAAACACCATATATTTT
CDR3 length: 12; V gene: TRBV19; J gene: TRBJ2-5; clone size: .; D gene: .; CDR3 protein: CATRTEGETQYF; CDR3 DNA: TGTGCCACAAGGACTGAAGGGGAGACCCAGTACTTC
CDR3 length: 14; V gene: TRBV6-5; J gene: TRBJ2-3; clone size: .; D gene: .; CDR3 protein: CASSQGGHTDTQYF; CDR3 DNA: TGTGCCAGCAGCCAGGGGGGACACACAGATACGCAGTATTTT
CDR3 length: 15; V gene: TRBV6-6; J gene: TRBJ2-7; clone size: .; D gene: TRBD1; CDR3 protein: CASSLGTGRFYEQYF; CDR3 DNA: TGTGCCAGCAGTCTGGGGACAGGGAGGTTCTACGAGCAGTACTTC
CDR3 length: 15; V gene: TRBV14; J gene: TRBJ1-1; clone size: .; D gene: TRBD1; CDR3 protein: CASSRRDRLNTEAFF; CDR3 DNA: TGTGCCAGCAGCCGCCGGGACAGACTTAACACTGAAGCTTTCTTT
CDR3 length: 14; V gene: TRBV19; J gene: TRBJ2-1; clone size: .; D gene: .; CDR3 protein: CASSILGVVNEQFF; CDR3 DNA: TGTGCCAGTAGTATCTTGGGGGTCGTCAATGAGCAGTTCTTC
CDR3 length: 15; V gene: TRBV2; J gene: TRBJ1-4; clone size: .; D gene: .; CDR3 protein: CASRNREGANEKLFF; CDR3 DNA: TGTGCCAGCAGAAATAGAGAGGGTGCTAATGAAAAACTGTTTTTT
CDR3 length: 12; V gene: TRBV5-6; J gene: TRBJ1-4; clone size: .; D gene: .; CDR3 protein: CASSLAAGKLFF; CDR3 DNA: TGTGCCAGCAGCTTGGCAGCCGGAAAACTGTTTTTT
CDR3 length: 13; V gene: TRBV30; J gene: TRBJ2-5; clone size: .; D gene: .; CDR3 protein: CAWSVGGGETQYF; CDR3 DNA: TGTGCCTGGAGTGTAGGTGGGGGGGAGACCCAGTACTTC
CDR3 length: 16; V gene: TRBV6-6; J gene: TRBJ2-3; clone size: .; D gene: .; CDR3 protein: CASSYSMETSTDTQYF; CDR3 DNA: TGTGCCAGCAGTTACTCGATGGAGACTAGCACAGATACGCAGTATTTT
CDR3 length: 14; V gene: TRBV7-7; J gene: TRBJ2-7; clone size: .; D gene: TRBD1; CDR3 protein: CASSPGTGAYEQYF; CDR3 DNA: TGTGCCAGCAGCCCCGGGACAGGGGCCTACGAGCAGTACTTC
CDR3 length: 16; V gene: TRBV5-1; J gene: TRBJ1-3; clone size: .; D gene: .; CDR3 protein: CASSWGDNFEGNTIYF; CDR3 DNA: TGCGCCAGCAGCTGGGGGGACAACTTTGAGGGAAACACCATATATTTT
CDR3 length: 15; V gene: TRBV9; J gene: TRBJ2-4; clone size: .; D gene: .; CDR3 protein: CASSVAPGGGNIQYF; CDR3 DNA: TGTGCCAGCAGCGTAGCACCAGGGGGAGGAAACATTCAGTACTTC
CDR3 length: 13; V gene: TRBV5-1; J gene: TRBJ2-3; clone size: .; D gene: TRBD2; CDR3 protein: CASSERGADTQYF; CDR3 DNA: TGCGCCAGCAGCGAGCGGGGAGCAGATACGCAGTATTTT
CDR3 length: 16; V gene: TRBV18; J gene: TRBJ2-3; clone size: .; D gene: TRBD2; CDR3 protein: CASSPAYGRAEDTQYF; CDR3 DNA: TGTGCCAGCTCACCAGCGTACGGGAGGGCCGAAGATACGCAGTATTTT
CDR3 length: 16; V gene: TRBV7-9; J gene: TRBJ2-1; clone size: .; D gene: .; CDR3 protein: CASSPHSGTGYNEQFF; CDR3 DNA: TGTGCCAGCAGCCCTCACAGCGGGACAGGTTACAATGAGCAGTTCTTC
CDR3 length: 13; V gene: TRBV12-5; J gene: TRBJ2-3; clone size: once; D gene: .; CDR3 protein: CASGSQGTDTQYF; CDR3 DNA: TGTGCTAGTGGTTCACAGGGCACAGATACGCAGTATTTT
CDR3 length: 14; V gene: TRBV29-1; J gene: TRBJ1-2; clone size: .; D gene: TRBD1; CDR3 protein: CSIAGTGGNYGYTF; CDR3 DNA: TGCAGCATCGCCGGGACAGGGGGTAACTATGGCTACACCTTC
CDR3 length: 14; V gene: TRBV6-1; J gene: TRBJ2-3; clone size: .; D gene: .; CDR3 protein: CASRPIMFTDTQYF; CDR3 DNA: TGTGCCAGCCGCCCTATCATGTTCACAGATACGCAGTATTTT
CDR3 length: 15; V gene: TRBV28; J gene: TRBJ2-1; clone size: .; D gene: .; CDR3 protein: CASSPTVVGPNEQFF; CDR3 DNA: TGTGCCAGCAGTCCGACAGTGGTGGGACCTAATGAGCAGTTCTTC
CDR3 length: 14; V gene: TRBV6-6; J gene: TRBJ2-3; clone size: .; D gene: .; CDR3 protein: CASSSGASVDTQYF; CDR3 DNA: TGTGCCAGCAGCTCCGGGGCCTCGGTAGATACGCAGTATTTT
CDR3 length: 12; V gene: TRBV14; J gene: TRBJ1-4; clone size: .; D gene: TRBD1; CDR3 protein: CASSRDRGQLFF; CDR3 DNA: TGTGCCAGCAGCCGAGACAGGGGGCAACTGTTTTTT
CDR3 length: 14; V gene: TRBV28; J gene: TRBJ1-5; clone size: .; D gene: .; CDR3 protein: CASSPNGGENPQHF; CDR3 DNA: TGTGCCAGCAGTCCCAACGGAGGGGAGAACCCCCAGCATTTT
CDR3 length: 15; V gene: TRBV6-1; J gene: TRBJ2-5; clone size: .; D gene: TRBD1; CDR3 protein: CASSEAPGTAETQYF; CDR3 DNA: TGTGCCAGCAGTGAAGCCCCTGGGACAGCGGAGACCCAGTACTTC
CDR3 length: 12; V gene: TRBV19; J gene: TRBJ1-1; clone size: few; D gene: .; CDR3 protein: CASSLHGGEAFF; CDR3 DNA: TGTGCCAGTAGTCTACATGGAGGGGAGGCTTTCTTT
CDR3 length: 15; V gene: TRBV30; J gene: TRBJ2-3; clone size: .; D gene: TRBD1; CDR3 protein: CAWSGWDRDGDTQYF; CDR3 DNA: TGTGCCTGGAGTGGATGGGACAGGGACGGAGATACGCAGTATTTT
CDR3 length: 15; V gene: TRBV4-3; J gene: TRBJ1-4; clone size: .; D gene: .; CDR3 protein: CASSQEGGDGEKLFF; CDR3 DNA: TGCGCCAGCAGCCAAGAGGGAGGGGATGGTGAAAAACTGTTTTTT
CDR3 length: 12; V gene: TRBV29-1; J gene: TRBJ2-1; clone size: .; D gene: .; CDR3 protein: CSVVGLAREQFF; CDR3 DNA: TGCAGCGTTGTGGGCCTAGCGCGTGAGCAGTTCTTC
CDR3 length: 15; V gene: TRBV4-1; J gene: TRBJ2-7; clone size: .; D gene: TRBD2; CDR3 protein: CASSLGLAGLYEQYF; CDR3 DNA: TGCGCCAGCAGCCTCGGACTAGCGGGGCTCTACGAGCAGTACTTC
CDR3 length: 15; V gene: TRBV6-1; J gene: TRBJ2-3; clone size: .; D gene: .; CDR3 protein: CASRGTLMGTDTQYF; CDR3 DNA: TGTGCCAGCAGGGGGACTCTAATGGGCACAGATACGCAGTATTTT
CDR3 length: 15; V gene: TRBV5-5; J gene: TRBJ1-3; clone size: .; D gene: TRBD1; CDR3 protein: CASSSLKTGGNTIYF; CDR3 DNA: TGTGCCAGCAGCTCACTAAAGACAGGGGGAAACACCATATATTTT
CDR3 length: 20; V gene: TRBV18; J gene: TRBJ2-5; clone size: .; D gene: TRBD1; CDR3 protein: CASSLPFGGRDSYPQETQYF; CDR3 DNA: TGTGCCAGCTCACTACCATTTGGGGGCCGGGACAGTTACCCTCAAGAGACCCAGTACTTC